This T cell receptor (beta chain) was sequenced during a study of blood T cell repertoires in COVID-19. Generated by immunoSEQ multiplex PCR, the TCRdb table keeps only in-frame clones and is missing some. The data show roughly 120,000 clones, with over 70% seen just once and 0.7% to 1% held by the top ten. CDR3 length: 16 amino acids. The germline CDR1 and CDR2 sequences are GTSNPN and SVGIG (reference sequence). V was cut by 1 base and J by 5 bases, with 20 bases left in between. The V call is TRBV30, the J call TRBJ2-5, with a tentative D call TRBD2 (6 bases). This clonotype was sampled from a woman aged 65 to 85 with acute or convalescent COVID-19. Sequenced sample: peripheral blood. CDR3 coding DNA: TGTGCCTGGAGTGGTGGGAGGACGGCATGGGGTGAGACCCAGTACTTC. This codes for CAWSGGRTAWGETQYF.